Sequencing of this T cell receptor beta chain was carried out in a study of shared clonotypes between healthy human individuals. Study overall: Donor ages ranged 18 to 49 years: a couple of women, a few men. The plates for each donor numbered three CD4 naive, three CD4 memory, two CD8 naive and one CD8 memory. General study findings and limits: The sampled material consisted only of blood, and tissue repertoires are likely to differ.

A note on this clone: Antigen specificity is unknown. Other DNA sequences in the sample encode the same CDR3.

Trimming removed 2 bases at V and 3 bases at J, with 6 bases between. This CDR3 has 13 residues. In germline, CDR1 is SGHRS, CDR2 YFSETQ. In the study's own analysis: Sequence data from immunoSEQ were junction-only and lacked quality scores; consequently, filtering differed. Sequenced by immunoSEQ multiplex PCR; TCRdb stores in-frame clones only, minus some. D and trimming come from the DNA, and the V and J calls and clone size come from that table. The sample consists of some 1,900,000 clones, about 95% of them appearing once. The naive CD8 subset, CD45RO-negative cells positively selected for CCR7, excluded terminally differentiated effector memory CD45RA+ cells.

The sequence was collected from a man aged 18 to 30 in good health. The sample comprised naive CD8+ T cells sorted from blood. The chain has TRBV5-1 and TRBJ2-1; no definite D call. Here the CDR3 reads CASSFEGYNEQFF. CDR3 coding DNA: TGCGCCAGCAGCTTTGAAGGCTACAATGAGCAGTTCTTC.